One and the same sample provided the 12 T cell receptor beta chains below, sequenced in a study of graft-versus-host responses after intestinal transplantation. The table came from immunoSEQ multiplex PCR; TCRdb's copy has only in-frame clones and leaves some out. Of 43,000 or so clones in the sample, less than 95% were seen once. The source was PBMCs, collected 335 days after intestinal transplant. All receptors come from a human patient who received an intestinal transplant, so some T cells may come from the graft donor.

The sample holds one count of this clone. The rearrangement joins TRBV27 to TRBJ1-5; D possibly corresponds to TRBD1 (5 bases). CDR3 length: 15 amino acids. Germline V lookup: CDR1 MNHEY, CDR2 SMNVEV (reference sequence). V shed 3 bases and J shed 5 bases, with 14 bases lying between them. The CDR3 spells CASSFSAGSDQPQHF. In DNA, the CDR3 is TGTGCCAGCAGTTTTTCGGCAGGGTCGGATCAGCCCCAGCATTTT.

The chain combines TRBV9 with TRBJ2-5, with TRBD2 as a possible D gene (6 bases). V was shortened by 4 bases and J by 4 bases, with 23 bases between the two germline ends. Per germline, CDR1 SGDLS and CDR2 YYNGEE. This CDR3 comprises 17 residues. CDR3 in amino acids: CASSPYSPEGGAETQYF. CDR3 bases: TGTGCCAGCAGCCCCTATTCACCCGAGGGAGGAGCAGAGACCCAGTACTTC.

CDR3 sequence (DNA): TGTGCCAGCAGGCGGACAGACTTAAACACCGGGGAGCTGTTTTTT. Amino acids: CASRRTDLNTGELFF. This chain connects TRBV6-5 to TRBJ2-2; perhaps TRBD1 as D (6 bases). Trimming removed 6 bases at V and 2 bases at J, with 13 bases between. This CDR3 is 15 amino acids long. CDR1 and CDR2 (germline): MNHEY, SVGAGI.

This clone appeared a single time. The CDR3: CASSPQTGVNTEAFF. The CDR3 bases are TGTGCCAGCAGCCCGCAGACAGGGGTGAACACTGAAGCTTTCTTT. The chain employs TRBV7-9 and TRBJ1-1; 8 bases line up with TRBD1. The CDR3 covers 15 residues. The V segment lost 5 bases and the J segment 0 bases; nucleotides outside the gene matches: 5. In germline, CDR1 is SEHNR, CDR2 FQNEAQ (reference sequence).

The V gene is TRBV6-1, the J gene TRBJ2-1, with a tentative D call TRBD2 (5 bases). This CDR3 is built from 13 residues. V gave up 10 bases and J gave up 2 bases, with 12 bases separating them. Looked up from germline, CDR1 is MNHNS and CDR2 is SASEGT. CDR3 coding DNA: TGTGCCACCTCCATCGGGGCCTACAATGAGCAGTTCTTC. Translation gives CATSIGAYNEQFF.

V gene TRBV8-2 combines with J gene TRBJ2-6. TRBV8-2 is annotated as a pseudogene. The CDR3 is 17 residues long. CDR3 residues: CGKQSKITQSRANVLTF. The CDR3 nucleotides read TGTGGCAAGCAATCAAAGATAACACAAAGTCGGGCCAACGTCCTGACTTTC.

V gene TRBV10-2 combines with J gene TRBJ1-4, with 8 bases identical to TRBD1. Germline CDR1 reads WSHSY; CDR2 reads SAAADI. This CDR3 contains 11 residues. The V and J ends lost 8 bases and 8 bases, in that order; junction bases with no gene match: 1. This CDR3 reads CASGQGEKLFF. The CDR3 DNA reads as TGCGCCAGCGGACAGGGAGAAAAACTGTTTTTT.

In this sample, this clone turned up once. The chain recombines TRBV9 with TRBJ2-1; a possible D gene is TRBD2 (6 bases). The V gene's germline CDR1 is SGDLS and CDR2 YYNGEE. Trimming removed 3 bases at V and 7 bases at J, with 14 bases between. The CDR3 is made up of 14 amino acids. CDR3 loop: CASSGGVSGNEQFF. The CDR3 bases are TGTGCCAGCAGCGGCGGGGTTTCGGGAAATGAGCAGTTCTTC.

The CDR3 sequence is CASSSQGDTQYF. CDR3 DNA: TGTGCCAGCAGTTCACAGGGGGATACGCAGTATTTT. The V gene is TRBV9, the J gene TRBJ2-3; 7 nucleotides match TRBD1. Trimming at V came to 5 bases and at J to 6 bases, leaving 3 bases not matched to a gene. This CDR3 has 12 amino acids. Germline V gene sequence: CDR1 SGDLS, CDR2 YYNGEE.

The chain links TRBV12-2 to TRBJ2-2. TRBV12-2 is flagged as a pseudogene. This CDR3 has 14 residues. The CDR3 loop reads CASRQGTFPGELFF. The CDR3 DNA follows: TGTGCAAGTCGCCAAGGGACGTTTCCCGGGGAGCTGTTTTTT.

This chain uses TRBV27 with TRBJ2-7; TRBD2 matches at 14 bases. CDR1 and CDR2 from the germline V gene are MNHEY and SMNVEV (reference sequence). V was clipped by 5 bases and J by 5 bases; unmatched bases: 5. This CDR3 region has 15 residues. This CDR3 is CASSPRLAGGNEQYF. The DNA of the CDR3 is TGTGCCAGCAGTCCCCGACTAGCGGGAGGGAACGAGCAGTACTTC.

The CDR3 reads CASSPTGAATYEQYF. The CDR3 region has the DNA TGTGCCAGCAGCCCAACAGGGGCTGCGACCTACGAGCAGTACTTC. This chain joins TRBV9 and TRBJ2-7, with 7 bases lining up with TRBD1. The germline V gene encodes CDR1 SGDLS and CDR2 YYNGEE. This CDR3 comprises 15 residues. V lost 4 bases, J lost 2 bases, and 9 bases stayed unmatched.